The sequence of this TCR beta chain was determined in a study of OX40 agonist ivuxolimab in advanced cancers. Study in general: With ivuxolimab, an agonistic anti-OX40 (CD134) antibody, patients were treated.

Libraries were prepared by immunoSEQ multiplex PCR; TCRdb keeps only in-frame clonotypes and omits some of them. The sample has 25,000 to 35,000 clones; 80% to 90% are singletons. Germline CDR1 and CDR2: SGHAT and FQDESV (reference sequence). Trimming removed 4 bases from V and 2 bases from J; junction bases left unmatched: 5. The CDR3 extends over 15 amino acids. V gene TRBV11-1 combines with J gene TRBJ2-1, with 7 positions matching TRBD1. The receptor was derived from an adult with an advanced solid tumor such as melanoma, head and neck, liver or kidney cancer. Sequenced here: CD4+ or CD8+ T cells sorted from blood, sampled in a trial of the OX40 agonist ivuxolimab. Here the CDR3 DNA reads TGTGCCAGCAGCTCAAGACAGGGCCCCTACAATGAGCAGTTCTTC. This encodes CASSSRQGPYNEQFF.